These 23 T cell receptor beta chains share one sample of origin, sequenced in a study of CD8+ T cells in alopecia areata. Once RNA had been extracted, it was reverse transcribed into cDNA to act as the sequencing template. Measured with immunoSEQ multiplex PCR; TCRdb has only the in-frame clones, and not every one. The profile covers hundreds of thousands of clones, with roughly 57% appearing a single time and around 0.46% taken by the ten largest. Sequencing was performed on CD4+ T cells sorted from blood, taken at week 0. These receptors were obtained from a human donor with alopecia areata.

The chain couples TRBV9 to TRBJ2-7; D is possibly TRBD1 (5 bases). Germline assignment: CDR1 SGDLS and CDR2 YYNGEE. The V end lost 3 bases, the J end lost 2 bases, and 9 bases lay between the germline ends. The CDR3 is 13 residues long. CDR3 in amino acids: CASSGGQPYEQYF. In nucleotides, the CDR3 is TGTGCCAGCAGCGGGGGCCAGCCCTACGAGCAGTACTTC.

This chain connects TRBV7-9 to TRBJ1-1; D unresolved. CDR1 and CDR2 from the germline V gene are SEHNR and FQNEAQ (reference sequence). V lost 5 bases to trimming and J lost 1 base, with 11 bases between them. This CDR3 comprises 14 residues. Here the CDR3 DNA reads TGTGCCAGCAGCCGCCGGTCGGGGAACACTGAAGCTTTCTTT. Translating it yields CASSRRSGNTEAFF.

This chain joins TRBV7-3 and TRBJ2-3; the match to TRBD2 covers 10 bases. Looked up from germline, CDR1 is SGHTA and CDR2 is FQGTGA. V dropped 5 bases and J dropped 6; count of bases not matched to a gene: 11. The CDR3 length is 16 residues. CDR3 residues: CASSRRLAGAEDTQYF. The CDR3 DNA follows: TGTGCCAGCAGCCGCCGGCTAGCGGGGGCGGAGGATACGCAGTATTTT.

The J gene is TRBJ1-1, the V gene TRBV30; D gene unclear. The CDR3 has 13 amino acids. Trimming took 0 bases from V and 4 from J, leaving 9 bases between them. Germline loops: CDR1 GTSNPN, CDR2 SVGIG (reference sequence). The CDR3 sequence is CAWSVQEGTEAFF. The CDR3 nucleotides are TGTGCCTGGAGTGTGCAGGAGGGCACTGAAGCTTTCTTT.

This chain connects TRBV5-1 to TRBJ1-2; D unresolved. The V end was cut by 1 base, the J end by 6 bases, with 10 bases between. Germline CDR1 SGHRS, CDR2 YFSETQ. This CDR3 contains 13 residues. The CDR3 sequence: CASSLPGKNGYTF. CDR3 nucleotide sequence: TGCGCCAGCAGCTTGCCCGGCAAAAATGGCTACACCTTC.

This rearrangement joins TRBV28 to TRBJ2-4; D gene ambiguous. CDR1 and CDR2 from the germline V gene are MDHEN and SYDVKM. V was shortened by 6 bases and J by 6 bases, with 15 bases between the two germline ends. The CDR3 runs to 14 residues. CDR3 protein: CASSQRLVLNIQYF. For the CDR3, the DNA is TGTGCCAGCAGCCAAAGACTCGTCTTAAACATTCAGTACTTC. The full variable domain, its missing parts supplied by reference TRBV28 and TRBJ2-4, is DVKVTQSSRYLVKRTGEKVFLECVQDMDHENMFWYRQDPGLGLRLIYFSYDVKMKEKGDIPEGYSVSREKKERFSLILESASTNQTSMYLCASSQRLVLNIQYFGAGTRLSVL.

The sample holds a few counts of this clone. The chain employs TRBV5-1 and TRBJ2-3; D possibly corresponds to TRBD2 (5 bases). The CDR3 is 15 residues long. The germline gives CDR1 SGHRS, CDR2 YFSETQ. The ends were cut back, 0 bases at V and 4 bases at J, with 12 bases in the middle. CDR3 nucleotide sequence: TGCGCCAGCAGCTTGGTCATAGGGCGGGCAGATACGCAGTATTTT. Protein: CASSLVIGRADTQYF.

This clone was found a few times. The chain recombines TRBV29-1 with TRBJ1-2; the match to TRBD1 covers 9 bases. The V gene's germline CDR1 is SQVTM and CDR2 ANQGSEA. V lost 2 bases, J lost 4 bases, and 11 bases stayed unmatched. The CDR3 covers 16 residues. The CDR3 spells CSVEIQTGGFGYGYTF. The DNA of the CDR3 is TGCAGCGTTGAAATCCAAACAGGGGGCTTCGGCTATGGCTACACCTTC.

The chain recombines TRBV30 with TRBJ2-3, with 8 nucleotides matching TRBD1. The J segment lost 4 bases and the V segment lost 5 bases, leaving 5 bases of the junction unmatched. This CDR3 is 13 amino acids long. Germline CDR1 reads GTSNPN; CDR2 reads SVGIG (reference sequence). CDR3 DNA: TGTGCCTGGGGCCAGGGGGCGGCAGATACGCAGTATTTT. The encoded protein is CAWGQGAADTQYF.

This chain connects TRBV6-5 to TRBJ2-7; 10 bases align to TRBD1. Per the germline V gene, CDR1 is MNHEY and CDR2 is SVGAGI. This CDR3 spans 15 amino acids. The V segment lost 1 base and the J segment 5 bases; nucleotides outside the gene matches: 5. The CDR3 here is CASSYWGQGRNEQYF. The DNA of the CDR3 is TGTGCCAGCAGTTACTGGGGACAGGGGCGGAACGAGCAGTACTTC.

This clone was counted at least ten times. The J gene is TRBJ2-6, the V gene TRBV5-1, with D perhaps matching TRBD1 (5 bases). This CDR3 contains 16 residues. The V end lost 2 bases, the J end lost 1 base, and 10 bases lay between the germline ends. Germline V gene lookup returns CDR1 SGHRS and CDR2 YFSETQ. The CDR3 spells CASSLTTVSGANVLTF. CDR3 nucleotides: TGCGCCAGCAGCTTAACGACAGTTTCTGGGGCCAACGTCCTGACTTTC.

The gene calls are TRBV19 and TRBJ2-2; perhaps TRBD1 as D (5 bases). Per the germline V gene, CDR1 is LNHDA and CDR2 is SQIVND (reference sequence). The V end was cut by 6 bases, the J end by 3 bases, with 14 bases between. This CDR3 contains 15 residues. DNA for the CDR3: TGTGCCAGTAGGGGCCGAGACAGATACACCGGGGAGCTGTTTTTT. It specifies CASRGRDRYTGELFF.

The chain combines TRBV5-1 with TRBJ1-4, with D perhaps TRBD1 (5 bases). The CDR3 sequence is 15 residues long. The germline V gene encodes CDR1 SGHRS and CDR2 YFSETQ. Between the trimmed V and J ends, which lost 4 bases and 6 bases, there was a span of 16 bases. The CDR3 region is CASSPLGGSYEKLFF. Written as DNA, the CDR3 is TGCGCCAGCAGCCCGCTGGGGGGAAGCTATGAAAAACTGTTTTTT. Complete variable domain (other parts from reference TRBV5-1 and TRBJ1-4): KAGVTQTPRYLIKTRGQQVTLSCSPISGHRSVSWYQQTPGQGLQFLFEYFSETQRNKGNFPGRFSGRQFSNSRSEMNVSTLELGDSALYLCASSPLGGSYEKLFFGSGTQLSVL.

The chain employs TRBV29-1 and TRBJ1-2; a possible D gene is TRBD1 (6 bases). The germline V and J ends were trimmed by 7 bases and 7 bases, with 16 bases remaining between them. The V gene's germline CDR1 is SQVTM and CDR2 ANQGSEA. This CDR3 is built from 12 residues. Written as DNA, the CDR3 is TGCAGCGGGGACAAGGGGGACGGTGGCTACACCTTC. It encodes CSGDKGDGGYTF.

The V call is TRBV7-9, the J call TRBJ2-4, with D unclear. This CDR3 region has 13 residues. V lost 4 bases to trimming and J lost 5 bases, with 9 bases between them. Germline V gives CDR1 SEHNR, CDR2 FQNEAQ (reference sequence). CDR3 protein: CASSWGGENIQYF. The CDR3, as DNA: TGTGCCAGCAGCTGGGGTGGGGAAAACATTCAGTACTTC.

The rearrangement joins TRBV6-6 to TRBJ2-1; TRBD2 matches at 9 bases. Germline CDR1 reads MNHNY; CDR2 reads SVGAGI (reference sequence). Losses at the gene ends were 2 bases for V and 4 bases for J; bases not matched to a gene: 6. This CDR3 spans 16 amino acids. CDR3 sequence (DNA): TGTGCCAGCAGTTACAGGGCGGGAGGGCCGTACAATGAGCAGTTCTTC. This gives the protein CASSYRAGGPYNEQFF.

J is TRBJ1-2 and V is TRBV4-2; the D is unclear. V lost 0 bases and J lost 2, with 7 bases in between. The CDR3 length is 14 residues. Germline-derived CDR1 and CDR2 are LGHNA and YNFKEQ. The CDR3 region has the DNA TGTGCCAGCAGCCAAGATATAGGAAACTATGGCTACACCTTC. Translated: CASSQDIGNYGYTF.

This clone has only a few counts. This sequence joins TRBV29-1 and TRBJ1-2, with D possibly matching TRBD1 (5 bases). Germline V gene data show CDR1 as SQVTM and CDR2 as ANQGSEA. The germline V and J ends were trimmed by 5 bases and 4 bases, with 14 bases remaining between them. CDR3 size: 13 residues. The CDR3 region has the DNA TGCAGCGTTTCCGACAGAGCAGTCTATGGCTACACCTTC. Translation: CSVSDRAVYGYTF.

This clone was seen a few times. The chain combines TRBV2 with TRBJ1-5; D is undetermined. Germline V gives CDR1 SNHLY, CDR2 FYNNEI. This CDR3 region has 14 residues. V dropped 2 bases and J dropped 7 bases, with 12 bases sitting between them. For the CDR3, the DNA is TGTGCCAGCAGTGAATACGGCGGCCGACAGCCCCAGCATTTT. Residues: CASSEYGGRQPQHF.

The rearrangement uses TRBV6-1 and TRBJ2-1; the match to TRBD2 covers 15 bases. V gave up 3 bases and J gave up 7 bases; unmatched junction bases: 4. CDR1 and CDR2 (germline): MNHNS, SASEGT. The CDR3 runs to 16 residues. The CDR3 sequence: CASSDHGTSGRNEQFF. Here the CDR3 DNA reads TGTGCCAGCAGTGACCATGGGACTAGCGGGAGGAATGAGCAGTTCTTC.

This clone came up many times. This chain connects TRBV12-5 to TRBJ1-1; 8 bases match TRBD1. J lost 3 bases, V lost 0 bases, and 3 bases had no gene match. This CDR3 region has 15 residues. Germline lookup yields CDR1 LGHNT and CDR2 FRNRAP. CDR3 in DNA: TGTGCTAGTGGTTTGGTACCGGACAGGGACACTGAAGCTTTCTTT. Encoded protein: CASGLVPDRDTEAFF.

This clone was detected a few times. The V call is TRBV29-1, the J call TRBJ2-3; D ambiguous. The CDR3 has 12 amino acids. The ends were cut back, 0 bases at V and 2 bases at J, with 3 bases in the middle. From germline, CDR1 is SQVTM and CDR2 ANQGSEA. CDR3 sequence reads: CSVEETTDTQYF. The CDR3 DNA reads TGCAGCGTTGAAGAGACCACAGATACGCAGTATTTT.

The genes are TRBV7-9 and TRBJ1-2; weak D call: TRBD1 (5 bases). Deletions cut 1 base from V and 1 base from J, with 13 bases between. Germline lookup yields CDR1 SEHNR and CDR2 FQNEAQ (reference sequence). This CDR3 is 16 amino acids long. The CDR3 coding sequence is TGTGCCAGCAGCTTAGGAGGCCAGGGTTTTAACTATGGCTACACCTTC. Protein: CASSLGGQGFNYGYTF.